This is a list of T cell receptor beta chains from one sample in a study of graft-versus-host responses after intestinal transplantation. Clones were sequenced by immunoSEQ multiplex PCR, and TCRdb holds only the in-frame ones, with some missing. The table has tens of thousands of clones, more than 80% seen once. The specimen was PBMCs, collected approximately 97 weeks after intestinal transplant. The receptors were gathered from a human patient who received an intestinal transplant, so some T cells may come from the graft donor. Each CDR3 is given with its conserved first and last residue. The D gene is left open where the match is weak. Clone size appears in some rows only: once, few, many, or a class for an expanded clone.

TRBV4-2	TRBJ2-5	NA	NA	CASSQARAGEETQYF	TGTGCCAGCAGCCAAGCCCGAGCGGGTGAGGAGACCCAGTACTTC
TRBV19	TRBJ2-3	NA	NA	CASMGSSTDTQYF	TGTGCCAGTATGGGGTCTAGCACAGATACGCAGTATTTT
TRBV25-1	TRBJ2-2	TRBD1	NA	CASWEGGAWHRGAVF	TGTGCCAGCTGGGAAGGGGGCGCGTGGCACCGGGGAGCTGTTTTT
TRBV7-7	TRBJ1-1	NA	NA	CASSPGRNTEAFF	TGTGCCAGCAGCCCCGGCCGGAACACTGAAGCTTTCTTT
TRBV10-1	TRBJ2-7	NA	NA	CASSDSRTAYEQYF	TGCGCCAGCAGTGACTCGCGGACAGCCTACGAGCAGTACTTC
TRBV4-1	TRBJ1-1	NA	once	CASSLPPVNTEAFF	TGCGCCAGCAGCCTCCCTCCGGTGAACACTGAAGCTTTCTTT
TRBV19	TRBJ1-1	TRBD1	NA	CASAQGITEAFF	TGTGCCAGTGCACAGGGGATCACTGAAGCTTTCTTT
TRBV25-1	TRBJ2-2	NA	NA	CASSDPRGAGELFF	TGTGCCAGCAGTGACCCCCGGGGCGCCGGGGAGCTGTTTTTT
TRBV19	TRBJ1-2	NA	NA	CASSMSPGGSGYTF	TGTGCCAGTAGTATGTCCCCAGGCGGGTCTGGCTACACCTTC
TRBV2	TRBJ1-5	NA	once	CASRPDRSNQPQHF	TGTGCCAGCAGGCCCGACAGGAGCAATCAGCCCCAGCATTTT
TRBV7-8	TRBJ2-5	TRBD1	NA	CASSWGQGAFQETQYF	TGTGCCAGCAGCTGGGGCCAGGGGGCCTTCCAAGAGACCCAGTACTTC
TRBV4-2	TRBJ2-7	NA	NA	CASSQASGGGTYEQYF	TGTGCCAGCAGCCAAGCGTCCGGGGGAGGTACCTACGAGCAGTACTTC
TRBV18	TRBJ1-6	NA	NA	CASSSERGSDSPLHF	TGTGCCAGCTCATCGGAACGGGGCTCCGATTCACCCCTCCACTTT
TRBV13	TRBJ2-2	TRBD2	once	CASSSVSGGDPPYTGELFF	TGTGCCAGCAGCTCCGTTAGCGGGGGCGACCCCCCCTACACCGGGGAGCTGTTTTTT
TRBV11-2	TRBJ1-5	NA	NA	CASSLSLDQPQHF	TGTGCCAGCAGCTTATCGCTCGATCAGCCCCAGCATTTT
TRBV13	TRBJ1-1	TRBD1	NA	CASSNTRDRELSTEAFF	TGTGCCAGCAGCAACACCCGGGACAGGGAATTGAGCACTGAAGCTTTCTTT
TRBV7-9	TRBJ2-7	NA	NA	CASSLVTPPYEQYF	TGTGCCAGCAGCTTAGTTACCCCCCCCTACGAGCAGTACTTC
TRBV9	TRBJ2-1	TRBD2	NA	CASSVSGGSLYNEQFF	TGTGCCAGCAGCGTTAGCGGGGGTTCACTATACAATGAGCAGTTCTTC
TRBV14	TRBJ1-1	TRBD1	NA	CASSQGSRGVTNTEAFF	TGTGCCAGCAGCCAAGGATCCAGGGGGGTGACGAACACTGAAGCTTTCTTT
TRBV6-1	TRBJ1-6	NA	NA	CASSEQGMSSPLHF	TGTGCCAGCAGTGAACAGGGGATGAGCTCACCCCTCCACTTT
TRBV13	TRBJ1-6	NA	NA	CASSRGPELYNSPLHF	TGTGCCAGCAGCCGTGGCCCCGAGCTCTATAATTCACCCCTCCACTTT
TRBV2	TRBJ2-2	NA	few	CASNWVTNTGELFF	TGTGCCAGCAATTGGGTTACGAACACCGGGGAGCTGTTTTTT
TRBV27	TRBJ1-1	NA	NA	CASSLTGKDEAFF	TGTGCCAGCAGTTTAACAGGGAAAGATGAAGCTTTCTTT
TRBV5-1	TRBJ2-7	NA	NA	CASSFRQGRWDEQYF	TGCGCCAGCAGCTTCAGGCAGGGCCGATGGGACGAGCAGTACTTC
TRBV5-4	TRBJ1-6	NA	few	CASSLDRGDSPLHF	TGTGCCAGCAGCTTGGACCGGGGAGATTCACCCCTCCACTTT
TRBV19	TRBJ2-5	NA	NA	CASSMRAGQETQYF	TGTGCCAGTAGTATGCGGGCGGGGCAAGAGACCCAGTACTTC
TRBV2	TRBJ2-1	TRBD2	once	CASSEWWGGGPSNEQFF	TGTGCCAGCAGTGAATGGTGGGGCGGGGGGCCGTCCAATGAGCAGTTCTTC
TRBV18	TRBJ2-7	TRBD1	NA	CASSPRNLDSTGWWEQYF	TGTGCCAGCTCACCACGTAACCTCGACTCGACAGGGTGGTGGGAGCAGTACTTC
TRBV5-8	TRBJ1-1	TRBD1	NA	CASSLWTGGRNTEAFF	TGTGCCAGCAGCTTGTGGACAGGGGGCAGGAACACTGAAGCTTTCTTT
TRBV11-2	TRBJ1-2	NA	few	CASSTTGQLYGYTF	TGTGCCAGCAGCACGACAGGACAATTATATGGCTACACCTTC
TRBV11-3	TRBJ1-1	NA	NA	CASSPAARRQTEAFF	TGTGCCAGCAGCCCTGCCGCTAGGCGACAGACCGAAGCTTTCTTT
TRBV19	TRBJ2-7	TRBD1	NA	CASSRQGAYEQYF	TGTGCCAGTAGTCGACAGGGGGCCTACGAGCAGTACTTC
TRBV10-3	TRBJ1-1	NA	NA	CAISEETATPEAFF	TGTGCCATCAGTGAGGAGACGGCTACCCCTGAAGCTTTCTTT
TRBV2	TRBJ2-1	TRBD2	NA	CARTSGSSYNEQFF	TGTGCTAGGACTAGCGGGTCCTCCTACAATGAGCAGTTCTTC
TRBV10-3	TRBJ2-2	NA	NA	CAISPRDSINTGELFF	TGTGCCATCAGTCCCCGGGACTCCATTAACACCGGGGAGCTGTTTTTT
TRBV19	TRBJ2-7	TRBD2	NA	CASSSPTSGPYEQYF	TGTGCCAGTAGTTCCCCGACTAGCGGACCCTACGAGCAGTACTTC
TRBV7-9	TRBJ1-2	NA	NA	CASSPGTENRYGYTF	TGTGCCAGCAGCCCTGGGACCGAGAACCGCTATGGCTACACCTTC
TRBV7-9	TRBJ1-3	NA	NA	CASSLGRGFLGNTIYF	TGTGCCAGCAGCTTAGGACGGGGCTTTTTAGGAAACACCATATATTTT
TRBV4-1	TRBJ1-2	TRBD1	once	CASSQVGQGVIYGYTF	TGCGCCAGCAGCCAAGTTGGACAGGGGGTTATCTATGGCTACACCTTC
TRBV6-4	TRBJ1-5	NA	once	CASISYVGGNQPQHF	TGTGCCAGCATTAGTTACGTGGGTGGCAATCAGCCCCAGCATTTT
TRBV19	TRBJ1-5	NA	NA	CASSGSVNQPQHF	TGTGCCAGTAGCGGGTCAGTCAATCAGCCCCAGCATTTT
TRBV5-6	TRBJ2-7	NA	NA	CASSQPTESVYEQYF	TGTGCCAGCAGCCAACCGACAGAATCAGTCTACGAGCAGTACTTC
TRBV7-9	TRBJ2-1	TRBD1	NA	CASSPGQTGTGMSNEQFF	TGTGCCAGCAGCCCAGGACAAACCGGGACAGGGATGTCCAATGAGCAGTTCTTC
TRBV27	TRBJ2-2	NA	NA	CASSFGGTGELFF	TGTGCCAGCAGTTTTGGGGGTACCGGGGAGCTGTTTTTT
TRBV9	TRBJ1-2	NA	NA	CASRDTGFRGYTF	TGTGCCAGCAGAGATACAGGGTTCCGTGGCTACACCTTC
TRBV11-3	TRBJ1-1	NA	NA	CASSSPLGQRTEAFF	TGTGCCAGCAGCTCACCCCTCGGACAGCGCACTGAAGCTTTCTTT